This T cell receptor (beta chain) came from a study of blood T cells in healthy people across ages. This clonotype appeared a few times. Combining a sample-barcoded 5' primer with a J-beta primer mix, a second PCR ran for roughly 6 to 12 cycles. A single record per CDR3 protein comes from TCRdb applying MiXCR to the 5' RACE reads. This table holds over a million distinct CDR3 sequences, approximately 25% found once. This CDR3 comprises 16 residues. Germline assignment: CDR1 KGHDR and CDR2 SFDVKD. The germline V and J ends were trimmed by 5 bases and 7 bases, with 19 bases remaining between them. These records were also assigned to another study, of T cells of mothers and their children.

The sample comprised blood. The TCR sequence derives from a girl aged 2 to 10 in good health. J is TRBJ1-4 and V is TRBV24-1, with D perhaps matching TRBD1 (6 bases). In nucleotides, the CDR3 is TGTGCCACCAGTGTTTTCCTTCGGGACAAGATTGAAAAACTGTTTTTT. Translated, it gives CATSVFLRDKIEKLFF.